One and the same sample provided the 3 T cell receptor beta chains below, sequenced in a study of T cells after yellow fever vaccination. TCRdb analysed the 5' RACE reads with MiXCR anew, one entry per CDR3 protein. The table lists 500,000 to 650,000 distinct CDR3 sequences, 12% of them singletons. Sequenced here: PBMCs, sampled on the day of the yellow fever booster vaccination. These receptors originate from a man aged 30 to 45 who received the YFV17D yellow fever vaccine.

In its sample, this clonotype was seen a few times. The V gene is TRBV23-1, the J gene TRBJ2-7; D not resolved. TRBV23-1 falls under the ORF class, with uncertain function. This CDR3 is built from 11 residues. V was clipped by 3 bases and J by 7 bases, with 7 bases between them. The CDR3 loop is CASSHTREQYF. The CDR3 DNA sequence: TGCGCCAGCAGTCACACGAGGGAGCAGTACTTC.

The J gene is TRBJ2-1, the V gene TRBV7-2; D is perhaps TRBD1 or TRBD2 (6 bases each). Germline-derived CDR1 and CDR2 are SGHTA and FQGNSA. The V gene lost 6 bases and the J gene lost 3 bases, with 18 bases spanning the gap. The CDR3 contains 16 residues. The DNA of the CDR3 is TGTGCCAGCAGAGGGGGGCCCGGGATGGTCTACAATGAGCAGTTCTTC. Encoded protein: CASRGGPGMVYNEQFF.

The gene calls are TRBV30 and TRBJ1-2; no clear D. The germline CDR1 and CDR2 sequences are GTSNPN and SVGIG (reference sequence). The CDR3 has 13 amino acids. Trimming removed 0 bases at V and 1 base at J, with 6 bases between. CDR3 sequence reads: CAWSVGHNYGYTF. The CDR3, as DNA: TGTGCCTGGAGTGTAGGTCATAACTATGGCTACACCTTC.